The next 13 T cell receptor beta chains were all read from a single sample in a study of OX40 agonist ivuxolimab in advanced cancers. The table came from immunoSEQ multiplex PCR; TCRdb's copy has only in-frame clones and leaves some out. This table has 76,000 or so clones, around 90% appearing once. The sample in question was CD4+ or CD8+ T cells sorted from blood, obtained in a trial of the OX40 agonist ivuxolimab. The receptors come from an adult with an advanced solid tumor such as melanoma, head and neck, liver or kidney cancer.

The V gene is TRBV28, the J gene TRBJ2-1; 11 bases fit TRBD1. The CDR3 is 16 residues long. V lost 6 bases to trimming and J lost 6 bases; unmatched junction nucleotides: 10. Germline V gene sequence: CDR1 MDHEN, CDR2 SYDVKM. This CDR3 is CASSNFGQGAGNEQFF. CDR3 bases: TGTGCCAGCAGCAACTTCGGACAGGGGGCGGGCAATGAGCAGTTCTTC.

Note on this clone: One base away lies a much larger clone, so this may be a sequencing read error. V is TRBV6-6 and J is TRBJ2-7; 11 bases match TRBD1. CDR1 MNHNY and CDR2 SVGAGI come from the germline V gene (reference sequence). With V trimmed by 2 bases and J by 3 bases, 0 bases remained unmatched. This CDR3 spans 14 amino acids. In nucleotides, the CDR3 is TGTGCCAGCAGTTACGGGACAGGGGGCTACGAGCAGTACTTC. It translates to CASSYGTGGYEQYF.

The chain has TRBV2 and TRBJ2-6; D not certain. Germline V gene data show CDR1 as SNHLY and CDR2 as FYNNEI. V lost 4 bases and J lost 0, with 7 bases in between. The CDR3 has 15 amino acids. The CDR3 nucleotides read TGTGCCAGCAGTGTAACGGACTCTGGGGCCAACGTCCTGACTTTC. Its translation is CASSVTDSGANVLTF.

This clone has only one observation. The gene calls are TRBV10-3 and TRBJ1-6; 8 positions agree with TRBD1. Germline CDR1 ENHRY, CDR2 SYGVKD. This CDR3 has 17 residues. Losses at the gene ends were 0 bases for V and 5 bases for J; bases not matched to a gene: 6. The CDR3 loop reads CAISESNRDRNNSPLHF. The CDR3 bases are TGTGCCATCAGTGAGTCGAACCGGGACAGGAATAATTCACCCCTCCACTTT.

This chain uses TRBV6-4 with TRBJ1-2; a weak D match, TRBD1 (5 bases). V was shortened by 4 bases and J by 1 base, with 16 bases between the two germline ends. From germline, CDR1 is MRHNA and CDR2 SNTAGT. The CDR3 sequence is 16 residues long. CDR3: CASSGPPREVNYGYTF. The CDR3 DNA reads TGTGCCAGCAGTGGCCCCCCCAGGGAGGTTAACTATGGCTACACCTTC.

This clone has just one count. V is TRBV6-5 and J is TRBJ2-1; a possible D gene is TRBD2 (5 bases). Trimming cost V 5 bases and J 3 bases, with 14 bases left between them. Germline assignment: CDR1 MNHEY and CDR2 SVGAGI. This CDR3 has 15 residues. CDR3 protein: CASSKPLADYNEQFF. CDR3 in DNA: TGTGCCAGCAGTAAGCCCCTAGCAGACTACAATGAGCAGTTCTTC.

The rearrangement uses TRBV19 and TRBJ1-1; TRBD1 is a possible D gene (5 bases). The ends were cut back, 6 bases at V and 2 bases at J, with 19 bases in the middle. The length of the CDR3 is 16 residues. CDR1 and CDR2 from the germline V gene are LNHDA and SQIVND (reference sequence). Written as DNA, the CDR3 is TGTGCCAGTAGGGACAACTCCATGACGGAAAACACTGAAGCTTTCTTT. This codes for CASRDNSMTENTEAFF.

The chain combines TRBV10-3 with TRBJ2-5, with D perhaps assigned TRBD1 or TRBD2 (6 bases each). V was cut by 0 bases and J by 5 bases, with 13 bases left in between. Germline V CDR1 and CDR2: ENHRY, SYGVKD. The CDR3 extends over 15 amino acids. The CDR3 DNA reads as TGTGCCATCAGTGAGTCGACGACTAGGGGGGAGACCCAGTACTTC. Encoded protein: CAISESTTRGETQYF.

The chain recombines TRBV30 with TRBJ1-2, with D possibly matching TRBD1 (6 bases). V dropped 0 bases and J dropped 6 bases, with 11 bases sitting between them. The CDR3 is 13 residues long. Germline V gives CDR1 GTSNPN, CDR2 SVGIG (reference sequence). The CDR3 reads CAWSVSGAHGYTF. CDR3 nucleotides: TGTGCCTGGAGTGTGTCGGGGGCTCATGGCTACACCTTC.

V usage is TRBV5-5 and J usage is TRBJ1-2; TRBD1 aligns across 10 bases. Losses at the gene ends were 1 base for V and 4 bases for J; bases not matched to a gene: 4. CDR1 is SGHKS and CDR2 is YYEKEE in the germline V gene (reference sequence). This CDR3 is 15 amino acids long. Here the CDR3 DNA reads TGTGCCAGCAGCTTGCTGGGACAGGGGAGCTATGGCTACACCTTC. It encodes CASSLLGQGSYGYTF.

The chain links TRBV5-5 to TRBJ1-2; no clear D. V was clipped by 0 bases and J by 7 bases, with 10 bases between them. The CDR3 extends over 13 amino acids. Germline V CDR1 and CDR2: SGHKS, YYEKEE (reference sequence). In nucleotides, the CDR3 is TGTGCCAGCAGCTTGGGCGGGATACGTGGCTACACCTTC. Translated, it gives CASSLGGIRGYTF.

This clone was found a few times. The rearrangement joins TRBV7-3 to TRBJ2-2, with D unclear. CDR3 length: 13 amino acids. In germline, CDR1 is SGHTA, CDR2 FQGTGA. The V end was cut by 4 bases, the J end by 2 bases, with 5 bases between. The CDR3 DNA reads TGTGCCAGCAGCTCCGATAACACCGGGGAGCTGTTTTTT. Protein sequence: CASSSDNTGELFF.

This clone occurred once. V gene TRBV28 combines with J gene TRBJ1-1; no clear D. V was cut by 10 bases and J by 6 bases, with 12 bases left in between. The CDR3 runs 11 residues. Germline V gene data show CDR1 as MDHEN and CDR2 as SYDVKM. The CDR3 nucleotides are TGTGCCACCATGAATTTGGCTGAAGCTTTCTTT. Amino acids: CATMNLAEAFF.